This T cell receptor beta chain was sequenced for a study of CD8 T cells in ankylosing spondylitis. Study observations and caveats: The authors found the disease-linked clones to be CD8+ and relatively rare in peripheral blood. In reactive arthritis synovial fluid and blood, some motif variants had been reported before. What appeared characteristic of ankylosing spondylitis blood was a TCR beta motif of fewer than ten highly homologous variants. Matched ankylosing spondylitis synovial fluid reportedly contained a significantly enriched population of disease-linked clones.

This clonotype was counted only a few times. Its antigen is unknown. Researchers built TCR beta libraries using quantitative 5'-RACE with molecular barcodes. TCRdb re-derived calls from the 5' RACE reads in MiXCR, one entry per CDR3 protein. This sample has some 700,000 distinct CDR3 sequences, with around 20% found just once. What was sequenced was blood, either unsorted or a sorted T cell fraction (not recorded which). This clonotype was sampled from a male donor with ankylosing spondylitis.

Written as DNA, the CDR3 is TGTGCCAGCAGCTTAATAGGTATTGGTGACAGGGATACGCAGTATTTT. This codes for CASSLIGIGDRDTQYF. The rearrangement links TRBV7-3 to TRBJ2-3, with TRBD1 as a possible D gene (6 bases). Trimming removed 1 base from V and 6 bases from J, with 17 bases in between. The CDR3 is 16 residues long. Germline V lookup: CDR1 SGHTA, CDR2 FQGTGA.